This TCR beta chain is drawn from a study of regulatory T cells in long-lasting Graves disease. Germline lookup yields CDR1 DFQATT and CDR2 SNEGSKA (reference sequence). This CDR3 comprises 15 residues. V gave up 4 bases and J gave up 6 bases; unmatched junction bases: 12. This clonotype was seen ten or more times. Building of the TCR beta libraries involved iRepertoire HTBI primers and Arm-PCR of CDR3 regions. TCRdb reprocessed the multiplex PCR reads with MiXCR, giving one entry per CDR3 protein. The table includes roughly 560,000 distinct CDR3 sequences, about 16% detected once. Time point meaning: newly diagnosed GD, antithyroid drugs for less than 3 months. TCR sequences were obtained from RNA taken from PBMCs. These data were likewise used in another study, on T cells in Graves' hyperthyroidism and ophthalmopathy. That work states: Each diagnosis drew on symptoms, thyroxine, TRAb, thyroid ultrasound and orbital computed tomography findings. The TCR CDR3 was amplified in a first-round RT-PCR using the HTBI primer set.

The chain couples TRBV20-1 to TRBJ2-7; 10 bases line up with TRBD1. The sequence derives from a woman aged 35 to 60 with Graves disease. Source: peripheral blood mononuclear cells (PBMCs), taken at new diagnosis, from a patient treated with antithyroid drugs. CDR3 nucleotide sequence: TGCAGTGCTAAGGCTGTTACGGGACAGGGGTCCGAGCAGTACTTC. This encodes CSAKAVTGQGSEQYF.